This is a list of T cell receptor beta chains from one sample in a study of cytomegalovirus exposure and HLA in healthy donors. The data were produced by immunoSEQ multiplex PCR, yet TCRdb's version contains in-frame clones alone and is incomplete. The table includes about 150,000 clones, 88% detected once. Sequencing was carried out using PBMCs. Receptors originate from a man aged 18 to 30 in good health and CMV-seronegative. The CDR3 runs from the conserved cysteine through the conserved F or W. The D gene is left open where the match is weak. Only some rows state a clone size, as once, few, many or a class for expanded clones.

NA	TRBJ1-6	NA	TRBV6-5	CASSYSEGLNSPLHF	TGTGCCAGCAGTTACTCGGAGGGGCTAAATTCACCCCTCCACTTT
NA	TRBJ1-1	NA	TRBV11-2	CASSLVPRTANTEAFF	TGTGCCAGCAGCTTAGTCCCCCGGACAGCGAACACTGAAGCTTTCTTT
NA	TRBJ1-6	NA	TRBV29-1	CSVVTGSNSPLHF	TGCAGCGTTGTCACAGGGTCTAATTCACCCCTCCACTTT
NA	TRBJ1-5	NA	TRBV6-1	CATKTGHLQPQHF	TGTGCCACCAAGACGGGACATCTTCAGCCCCAGCATTTT
TRBD1	TRBJ2-7	NA	TRBV28	CASSLWGDREENEQYF	TGTGCCAGCAGTTTATGGGGGGACAGGGAGGAAAACGAGCAGTACTTC
TRBD1	TRBJ1-2	once	TRBV7-2	CASSPGTGQRIDYGYTF	TGTGCCAGCAGCCCCGGGACAGGCCAAAGGATAGACTATGGCTACACCTTC
TRBD2	TRBJ2-3	once	TRBV5-1	CASSLGLAGGRTDTQYF	TGCGCCAGCAGCTTGGGACTAGCGGGAGGGCGTACAGATACGCAGTATTTT
NA	TRBJ1-1	NA	TRBV6-5	CASSYNGGMNTEAFF	TGTGCCAGCAGTTACAATGGGGGCATGAACACTGAAGCTTTCTTT
NA	TRBJ1-4	NA	TRBV10-2	CASSGTHGSEKLFF	TGCGCCAGCAGTGGGACTCACGGGAGCGAAAAACTGTTTTTT
NA	TRBJ2-6	NA	TRBV19	CASSPEASGANVLTF	TGTGCCAGTAGTCCCGAGGCCTCTGGGGCCAACGTCCTGACTTTC
TRBD2	TRBJ2-3	once	TRBV11-2	CASSLGSSGGADTQYF	TGTGCCAGCAGCTTAGGGTCTAGCGGGGGGGCAGATACGCAGTATTTT
NA	TRBJ2-1	NA	TRBV6-5	CASSPESGLQFF	TGTGCCAGCAGCCCCGAGTCCGGACTACAGTTCTTC
NA	TRBJ1-5	NA	TRBV4-1	CASSQDGPGGQPQHF	TGCGCCAGCAGCCAAGATGGGCCGGGGGGGCAGCCCCAGCATTTT
TRBD2	TRBJ2-7	NA	TRBV27	CASSLLVSGGPYEQYF	TGTGCCAGCAGTTTATTAGTATCGGGGGGGCCCTACGAGCAGTACTTC
NA	TRBJ2-3	once	TRBV27	CASSLPGTDTQYF	TGTGCCAGCAGTCTCCCCGGCACAGATACGCAGTATTTT
NA	TRBJ2-7	NA	TRBV21-1	CASSSRGYEQYF	TGTGCCAGCAGCTCTAGAGGGTACGAGCAGTACTTC
TRBD2	TRBJ2-1	NA	TRBV5-1	CASSPPSGGYNEQFF	TGCGCCAGCAGCCCTCCCAGCGGGGGCTACAATGAGCAGTTCTTC
TRBD1	TRBJ2-7	once	TRBV4-3	CASSQEAVGTETYEQYF	TGCGCCAGCAGCCAAGAGGCCGTGGGGACAGAGACTTACGAGCAGTACTTC
TRBD1	TRBJ1-2	NA	TRBV28	CASSPADRLGGYTF	TGTGCCAGCAGTCCCGCGGACAGGCTTGGCGGCTACACCTTC
TRBD2	TRBJ2-1	NA	TRBV5-4	CASSLGLANNEQFF	TGTGCCAGCAGCCTCGGACTAGCGAACAATGAGCAGTTCTTC
NA	TRBJ1-1	NA	TRBV4-1	CASSQVSKEAEAFF	TGCGCCAGCAGCCAAGTATCTAAGGAGGCTGAAGCTTTCTTT
NA	TRBJ2-4	NA	TRBV7-9	CASSLLQGYKNIQYF	TGTGCCAGCAGCCTGCTCCAGGGCTACAAAAACATTCAGTACTTC
TRBD1	TRBJ2-1	NA	TRBV7-2	CASSLGGTGPNEQFF	TGTGCCAGCAGCTTAGGAGGGACAGGGCCCAATGAGCAGTTCTTC
TRBD1	TRBJ2-3	NA	TRBV6-1	CASTQGGGYTDTQYF	TGTGCCAGCACCCAAGGGGGCGGATACACAGATACGCAGTATTTT
TRBD1	TRBJ1-1	NA	TRBV30	CAWTQGAVTEAFF	TGTGCCTGGACTCAGGGGGCCGTCACTGAAGCTTTCTTT
NA	TRBJ2-3	NA	TRBV6-5	CASSYVQAHTQYF	TGTGCCAGCAGTTATGTACAGGCACATACGCAGTATTTT
NA	TRBJ1-2	few	TRBV9	CASSVVGEGSGYTF	TGTGCCAGCAGCGTAGTCGGGGAAGGGAGTGGCTACACCTTC
TRBD2	TRBJ2-1	NA	TRBV5-1	CASSLASGVDEQFF	TGCGCCAGCAGCTTGGCTAGCGGGGTCGATGAGCAGTTCTTC
NA	TRBJ2-1	NA	TRBV5-1	CASSLGQGLSYNEQFF	TGCGCCAGCAGCTTGGGGCAGGGGCTATCCTACAATGAGCAGTTCTTC
NA	TRBJ2-7	NA	TRBV6-5	CASSPWGGTPDEQYF	TGTGCCAGCAGTCCCTGGGGCGGGACCCCAGACGAGCAGTACTTC
NA	TRBJ2-7	NA	TRBV27	CASSLSQGSYEQYF	TGTGCCAGCAGTTTAAGTCAGGGGAGCTACGAGCAGTACTTC
NA	TRBJ1-3	NA	TRBV27	CASSLGGTGNTIYF	TGTGCCAGCAGTTTGGGGGGGACTGGAAACACCATATATTTT
TRBD2	TRBJ2-7	NA	TRBV9	CASSAPPSGFASYEQYF	TGTGCCAGCAGCGCGCCGCCTAGCGGGTTTGCCTCCTACGAGCAGTACTTC
NA	TRBJ1-2	NA	TRBV28	CASSLEGVDGYTF	TGTGCCAGCAGTTTGGAAGGGGTTGATGGCTACACCTTC
NA	TRBJ1-2	NA	TRBV7-8	CASSQAGGHPYGYTF	TGTGCCAGCAGTCAGGCTGGGGGACACCCTTATGGCTACACCTTC
TRBD2	TRBJ2-2	NA	TRBV18	CASSLMGSAGLADTGELFF	TGTGCCAGCTCATTAATGGGGTCGGCGGGACTAGCGGACACCGGGGAGCTGTTTTTT
NA	TRBJ1-2	NA	TRBV18	CASSYPTPNYGYTF	TGTGCCAGCTCCTACCCGACACCAAACTATGGCTACACCTTC
TRBD2	TRBJ2-1	NA	TRBV4-1	CASSQDNLAGYNEQFF	TGCGCCAGCAGCCAAGATAACCTAGCGGGGTACAATGAGCAGTTCTTC
TRBD1	TRBJ2-5	NA	TRBV2	CASSVRDSQETQYF	TGTGCCAGCAGTGTACGGGACAGCCAAGAGACCCAGTACTTC
TRBD1	TRBJ1-6	NA	TRBV7-6	CASSLAGQGINSPLHF	TGTGCCAGCAGCTTAGCAGGACAGGGGATTAATTCACCCCTCCACTTT
TRBD1	TRBJ1-2	once	TRBV28	CATNRGRDYGYTF	TGTGCCACCAACAGGGGAAGGGACTATGGCTACACCTTC
NA	TRBJ2-1	NA	TRBV28	CASSSSQGSEQFF	TGTGCCAGCAGTTCTAGCCAGGGGTCTGAGCAGTTCTTC
NA	TRBJ1-1	NA	TRBV30	CAWKPGVTEAFF	TGTGCCTGGAAACCGGGGGTCACTGAAGCTTTCTTT
TRBD1	TRBJ1-5	once	TRBV27	CASSFLGQLSNQPQHF	TGTGCCAGCAGTTTCCTGGGACAGCTGAGCAATCAGCCCCAGCATTTT
NA	TRBJ2-5	NA	TRBV6-5	CASSYRLFTGQETQYF	TGTGCCAGCAGTTACCGTTTATTTACAGGGCAAGAGACCCAGTACTTC
TRBD1	TRBJ1-4	NA	TRBV28	CASSSGQGVREKLFF	TGTGCCAGCAGTTCCGGACAGGGGGTAAGGGAAAAACTGTTTTTT
TRBD1	TRBJ1-2	once	TRBV5-4	CASSYPGQGYGYTF	TGTGCCAGCAGCTACCCGGGACAGGGCTATGGCTACACCTTC